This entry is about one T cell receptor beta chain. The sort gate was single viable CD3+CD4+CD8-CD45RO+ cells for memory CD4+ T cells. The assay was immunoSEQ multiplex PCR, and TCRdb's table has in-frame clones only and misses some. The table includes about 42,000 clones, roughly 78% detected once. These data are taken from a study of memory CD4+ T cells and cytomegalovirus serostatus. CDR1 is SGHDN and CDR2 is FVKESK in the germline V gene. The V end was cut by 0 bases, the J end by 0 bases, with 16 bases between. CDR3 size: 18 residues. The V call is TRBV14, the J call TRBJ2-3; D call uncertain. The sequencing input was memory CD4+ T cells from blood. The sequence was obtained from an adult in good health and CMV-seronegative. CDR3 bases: TGTGCCAGCAGCCAAGAGTTAGTAATTCGCCCTAGCACAGATACGCAGTATTTT. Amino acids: CASSQELVIRPSTDTQYF.